This T cell receptor beta chain originates from a study of cytomegalovirus exposure and HLA in healthy donors. Study summary: From donors who were HLA-typed, an early data release held around 80 million unique TCRs.

The CDR3 is 14 residues long. Trimming took off 1 base at V and 1 base at J, with 8 bases between the two ends. From germline, CDR1 is MGHRA and CDR2 YSYEKL. PCR employed 60 Vbeta and 13 Jbeta primers. The assay was immunoSEQ multiplex PCR, and TCRdb's table has in-frame clones only and misses some. Among some 140,000 clones, approximately 71% were seen once, and the ten largest hold approximately 0.94%. Worth noting for this clone: Its antigen is still unknown.

The study, taken as a whole, reports: Within an earlier analysis, most TCR beta V segments proved productive either about 87% or about 30% of the time. Follow-up analysis later connected one missense variant in DCLRE1C with trimming of TCR beta V- and J-genes. Specificity of a few CMV-associated chains for CMV antigens was verified in vitro.

The chain is built from TRBV4-1 and TRBJ2-7; tentatively, D is TRBD1 (6 bases). This TCR derives from a woman aged 60-70 years in good health and CMV-seronegative. Sequencing was done on a sample of PBMCs. The CDR3 sequence is CASSQGDISYEQYF. The CDR3 region has the DNA TGCGCCAGCAGCCAAGGGGACATTTCCTACGAGCAGTACTTC.